This record looks at one T cell receptor beta chain sequence and its context. This sample was included in a study of CD4 T cells in relation to SARS-CoV-2 and coronaviruses. This CDR3 is built from 15 residues. The V gene end was trimmed by 8 bases and the J gene end by 4 bases; junction bases not matched to a gene: 17. Germline CDR1 GTSNPN, CDR2 SVGIG (reference sequence). The protocol was immunoSEQ multiplex PCR, while the TCRdb copy is restricted to in-frame clones and leaves out a portion. The table has 50,000 to 65,000 clones, 90% to 95% seen once; the top ten hold around 0.43%. The chain carries TRBV30 and TRBJ2-7; 7 bases fit TRBD2. Sequencing input: naive CD4+ T cells from PBMCs. Subset described: naive CD4+ T cells isolated by negative enrichment. The clonotype originates from an adult with COVID-19. This chain's CDR3 is CAGTGLADRAYEQYF. As DNA, the CDR3 is TGTGCCGGGACGGGCCTAGCGGACCGCGCGTACGAGCAGTACTTC.